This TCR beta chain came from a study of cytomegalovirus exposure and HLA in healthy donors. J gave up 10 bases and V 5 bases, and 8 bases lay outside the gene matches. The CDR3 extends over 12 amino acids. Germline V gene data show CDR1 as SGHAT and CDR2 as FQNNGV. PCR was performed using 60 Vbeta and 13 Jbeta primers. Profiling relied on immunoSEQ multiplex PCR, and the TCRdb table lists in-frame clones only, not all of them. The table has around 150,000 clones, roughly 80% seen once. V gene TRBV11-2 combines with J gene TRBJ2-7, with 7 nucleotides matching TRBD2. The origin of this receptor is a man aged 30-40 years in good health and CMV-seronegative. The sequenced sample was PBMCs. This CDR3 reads CASSLLSGGQYF. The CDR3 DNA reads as TGTGCCAGCAGCCTTCTGTCGGGAGGCCAGTACTTC. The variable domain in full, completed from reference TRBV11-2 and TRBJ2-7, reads EAGVAQSPRYKIIEKRQSVAFWCNPISGHATLYWYQQILGQGPKLLIQFQNNGVVDDSQLPKDRFSAERLKGVDSTLKIQPAKLEDSAVYLCASSLLSGGQYFGPGTRLTVT.